This T cell receptor beta chain came from a study of CD8+ T cells in alopecia areata. Regarding the study as a whole: On tofacitinib, scalp clonality and expanded CD8+ clones among top 100 fell significantly. Given one nonresponder, whether baseline CD8+ expansion relates to response remains uncertain. Under tofacitinib, numerous expanded lesional clonotypes remained detectable in scalp and blood. When scalp samples are sequenced, resident alphabeta T cells of normal skin are also captured.

The treatment: oral pan-JAK inhibitor, 5-10 mg twice daily. As to this clone: Its antigen is unidentified.

As the sequencing template, cDNA was produced by extracting RNA and reverse transcribing it. The method was immunoSEQ multiplex PCR; TCRdb's version includes in-frame clones alone and lacks a portion of them. The sample lists 190,000 or so clones; roughly 50% were seen once. V shed 5 bases and J shed 13 bases, with 14 bases lying between them. The CDR3 has 12 residues. Germline assignment: CDR1 SEHNR and CDR2 FQNEAQ (reference sequence). The chain links TRBV7-9 to TRBJ1-4; D might be TRBD1 (6 bases). Sequencing was performed on CD8+ T cells sorted from blood, taken at week 24, from a patient treated with tofacitinib. This receptor was taken from a human donor with alopecia areata. Here the CDR3 reads CASSDARGGLFF. The CDR3 DNA follows: TGTGCCAGCAGCGACGCAAGGGGGGGACTGTTTTTT.